The rows below give T cell receptor beta chains drawn from one sample of a study of molecular identifiers for immune sequencing clone quantification. MiXCR was run by TCRdb on the PCR reads, yielding one entry per CDR3 protein. The sample has 85,000 to 100,000 distinct CDR3 sequences, around 20% seen once. Sequences were obtained from naive CD8+ T cells from blood, with Jurkat cell RNA spiked in. These receptor sequences come from a human donor in good health. Some libraries in this study had Jurkat cell RNA spiked in. Each CDR3 is given with its conserved first and last residue. D genes are given only for firm matches. Expanded clones get a size class; other rows say once, few or many, or leave the size out.

V gene	clone size	CDR3 length	J gene	D gene	CDR3 DNA	CDR3 protein
TRBV5-4	many	12	TRBJ2-7	.	TGTGCCAGCAGCGTTGAAGGGTCCGAGCAGTACTTC	CASSVEGSEQYF
TRBV20-1	many	13	TRBJ2-4	.	TGCAGTGCTAGAGTTAGGACAGAAAACATTCAGTACTTC	CSARVRTENIQYF
TRBV20-1	many	14	TRBJ1-1	.	TGCAGTGCTAGAAGTCAGACGGGGAACACTGAAGCTTTCTTT	CSARSQTGNTEAFF
TRBV25-1	many	13	TRBJ1-2	.	TGTGCCAGCAGTGCCGGGGCTTTGGGAGGCTACACCTTC	CASSAGALGGYTF
TRBV4-3	many	17	TRBJ2-1	TRBD1	TGCGCCAGCAGCCGAGAACCCGGGACAGGAAAGGGGCATGAGCAGTTCTTC	CASSREPGTGKGHEQFF
TRBV4-1	many	17	TRBJ1-3	.	TGCGCCAGCAGCCAAGATCGGGGAGGGTCACTTGGAAACACCATATATTTT	CASSQDRGGSLGNTIYF
TRBV12-3/TRBV12-4	.	20	TRBJ2-1	TRBD2	TGTGCCAGCAGTTTTGTTAAGTACGGGGGAGCTAGCGGGAGTAGCAATGAGCAGTTCTTC	CASSFVKYGGASGSSNEQFF
TRBV27	few	18	TRBJ2-1	TRBD2	TGTGCCAGCAGTCACTCCGGGGTAGCGGGGGGGATTGACAATGAGCAGTTCTTC	CASSHSGVAGGIDNEQFF
TRBV28	many	15	TRBJ2-1	TRBD2	TGTGCCAGCAGTGCCGCTAGCGGGGACTACAATGAGCAGTTCTTC	CASSAASGDYNEQFF
TRBV12-3/TRBV12-4	many	15	TRBJ2-7	.	TGTGCCAGCAGCCAAATGTCCGGGGGCCCTGACGAGCAGTACTTC	CASSQMSGGPDEQYF
TRBV6-2/TRBV6-3	.	11	TRBJ1-6	.	TGTGCCAGCAGAAACAATTCACCCCTCCACTTT	CASRNNSPLHF
TRBV7-9	many	15	TRBJ1-1	.	TGTGCCAGCAGCTTAGGAGACAGAAGGAACACTGAAGCTTTCTTT	CASSLGDRRNTEAFF
TRBV12-3/TRBV12-4	.	12	TRBJ2-7	.	TGTGCCGGCAGCCCGGACCCCTACGAGCAGTACTTC	CAGSPDPYEQYF
TRBV27	few	12	TRBJ1-2	TRBD1	TGTGCCAGCTCCGGACAGGAGGGTGGCTACACCTTC	CASSGQEGGYTF
TRBV7-2	many	14	TRBJ2-3	.	TGTGCCAGCAGCTTATTTGTGGACACAGATACGCAGTATTTT	CASSLFVDTDTQYF
TRBV27	.	16	TRBJ2-5	.	TGTGCCAGCAGTTTATTGGGCAGTAGGGCACAAGAGACCCAGTACTTC	CASSLLGSRAQETQYF
TRBV27	.	14	TRBJ1-5	.	TGTGCCAGCAGTCCCTATGATAGCAATCAGCCCCAGCATTTT	CASSPYDSNQPQHF
TRBV27	many	13	TRBJ1-1	.	TGTGCCAGCAGTTCCACCGGTAGGGCTGAAGCTTTCTTT	CASSSTGRAEAFF
TRBV19	.	16	TRBJ2-7	.	TGTGCCAGTAGCGGATCACTAGCTATCCCTTCCTACGAGCAGTACTTC	CASSGSLAIPSYEQYF
TRBV20-1	many	12	TRBJ2-5	TRBD2	TGCAGTGCTGCGGACGGGGGGGATACCCAGTACTTC	CSAADGGDTQYF
TRBV27	few	17	TRBJ2-7	TRBD2	TGTGCCACCCAGACTAGCGGGAGCCGAATCCCGGGGCGAGGGCAGTACTTC	CATQTSGSRIPGRGQYF
TRBV7-9	many	12	TRBJ2-7	.	TGTGCCAGCAGCTCGCGGACCGACGAGCAGTACTTC	CASSSRTDEQYF
TRBV7-2	many	15	TRBJ2-7	.	TGTGCCAGCAGCTTAGCGGGAAACAGCCACGACGAGCAGTACTTC	CASSLAGNSHDEQYF
TRBV27	.	14	TRBJ1-5	.	TGTGCCAGCAGTACAGGACATAGCAATCAGCCCCAGCATTTT	CASSTGHSNQPQHF
TRBV11-2	few	13	TRBJ2-5	.	TGTGCCAGCAGTCGGCGTGGGGAAGAGACCCAGTACTTC	CASSRRGEETQYF
TRBV9	many	16	TRBJ1-3	.	TGTGCCAGCAGCGTAGGAAGGCAAGGCTCTGGAAACACCATATATTTT	CASSVGRQGSGNTIYF
TRBV25-1	many	15	TRBJ2-7	TRBD2	TGTGCCACCCAGGAGAGACTAGCGGGAGTTCGCGAGCAGTACTTC	CATQERLAGVREQYF
TRBV13	few	14	TRBJ1-6	TRBD1	TGTGCCAGCAGCCCGGGACAGGGTCATTCACCCCTCCACTTT	CASSPGQGHSPLHF
TRBV9	many	15	TRBJ2-7	.	TGTGCCAGCAGCGTAGGAGGAGGAGACTTGTCCGAGCAGTACTTC	CASSVGGGDLSEQYF
TRBV7-9	many	14	TRBJ1-5	.	TGTGCCAGCAGCTTAGCAACCGGCAATCAGCCCCAGCATTTT	CASSLATGNQPQHF
TRBV7-2	many	13	TRBJ1-1	.	TGTGCCAGCAGCCCCCCCAGGAGCACTGAAGCTTTCTTT	CASSPPRSTEAFF
TRBV15	.	14	TRBJ1-5	.	TGTGCCGCCGGCACCGGATTAAGCAATCAGCCCCAGCATTTT	CAAGTGLSNQPQHF
TRBV5-1	many	15	TRBJ2-3	.	TGCGCCAGCAGCCCTAAACGGGGGCGCGGAGATACGCAGTATTTT	CASSPKRGRGDTQYF
TRBV6-5	many	14	TRBJ2-7	TRBD2	TGTGCCAGCAGTGGGACTAGCGGGAGGTACGAGCAGTACTTC	CASSGTSGRYEQYF
TRBV30	few	13	TRBJ1-6	.	TGTGCCTGGAGTCTTATGGATAATTCACCCCTCCACTTT	CAWSLMDNSPLHF
TRBV2	many	15	TRBJ2-3	TRBD2	TGTGCCAGCAGAGTTAGCGGGGGGGCGGCAGATACGCAGTATTTT	CASRVSGGAADTQYF
TRBV4-3	.	14	TRBJ1-1	.	TGCGCCAGCAGCCAAGACAGTTTGAACACTGAAGCTTTCTTT	CASSQDSLNTEAFF
TRBV2	.	17	TRBJ2-7	.	TGTGCCAGCACCGCCTCCTTTGCCGGGACCAGAGGTTACGAGCAGTACTTC	CASTASFAGTRGYEQYF
TRBV12-5	many	17	TRBJ2-3	.	TGTGCTAGTGGTTTGAACCTTGGGGCAGGGGCCACAGATACGCAGTATTTT	CASGLNLGAGATDTQYF
TRBV4-3	.	16	TRBJ2-1	TRBD1	TGCGCCAGCAGCCAAGAAAGGGGGCTCATCTACAATGAGCAGTTCTTC	CASSQERGLIYNEQFF
TRBV27	.	14	TRBJ1-2	TRBD1	TGTGCCAGCAGGACTTTAGGGGGCGCGCATGGCTACACCTTC	CASRTLGGAHGYTF
TRBV27	few	14	TRBJ1-1	.	TGTGCCAGCACCCCCGACAGTAGGTGGACTGAAGCTTTCTTT	CASTPDSRWTEAFF
TRBV7-9	many	13	TRBJ2-2	.	TGTGCCAGCACCGGCTGGGTCACCGGGGAGCTGTTTTTT	CASTGWVTGELFF
TRBV6-4	many	16	TRBJ2-1	.	TGTGCCAGCAGTGAGTCGAGCGGTGTCTCCTACAATGAGCAGTTCTTC	CASSESSGVSYNEQFF